What follows are 29 T cell receptor beta chains derived from one specimen sequenced in a study of early T cells in non-severe SARS-CoV-2 infection. TCRdb itself ran the 5' RACE reads through MiXCR, one entry per CDR3 protein. This repertoire shows 80,000 to 95,000 distinct CDR3 sequences, over 9% found once; its top ten account for about 6.5%. Material: whole blood. Receptors originate from an adult who was a healthcare worker with PCR-confirmed SARS-CoV-2 infection or an uninfected control (not recorded which).

The chain is built from TRBV29-1 and TRBJ1-1; D might be TRBD1 (5 bases). The germline gives CDR1 SQVTM, CDR2 ANQGSEA. V gave up 7 bases and J gave up 4 bases, with 13 bases separating them. The CDR3 is 12 residues long. CDR3 region: CSAQAQGTEAFF. CDR3 DNA sequence: TGCAGCGCCCAGGCCCAGGGCACTGAAGCTTTCTTT.

This clonotype was counted ten times or more. The chain uses TRBV5-5 and TRBJ2-5; D possibly matches TRBD1 or TRBD2 (5 bases each). CDR3 length equals 16 residues. Trimming removed 1 base from V and 2 bases from J, with 15 bases in between. The germline V gene has CDR1 SGHKS and CDR2 YYEKEE (reference sequence). DNA of the CDR3: TGTGCCAGCAGCTTGCCGGGACGGCCACTGCAAGAGACCCAGTACTTC. It is translated as CASSLPGRPLQETQYF. Full variable domain (missing parts from reference TRBV5-5 and TRBJ2-5): DAGVTQSPTHLIKTRGQQVTLRCSPISGHKSVSWYQQVLGQGPQFIFQYYEKEERGRGNFPDRFSARQFPNYSSELNVNALLLGDSALYLCASSLPGRPLQETQYFGPGTRLLVL.

This clonotype has only a few counts. The chain is built from TRBV6-6 and TRBJ2-7; 7 nucleotides match TRBD1. With 0 bases clipped from V and 2 bases from J, the junction kept 7 bases outside the gene matches. The CDR3 runs to 16 residues. The germline V gene has CDR1 MNHNY and CDR2 SVGAGI (reference sequence). The CDR3 DNA sequence: TGTGCCAGCAGTTACTCTCCCCTGGGACAGCCCTACGAGCAGTACTTC. Its translation: CASSYSPLGQPYEQYF.

The chain carries TRBV19 and TRBJ2-1, with 10 bases identical to TRBD2. The germline gives CDR1 LNHDA, CDR2 SQIVND (reference sequence). This CDR3 contains 15 residues. With V trimmed by 5 bases and J by 7 bases, 8 bases remained unmatched. CDR3 loop: CASSRTSGAPNEQFF. CDR3 bases: TGTGCCAGTAGTCGTACTAGCGGGGCTCCTAATGAGCAGTTCTTC.

This sequence joins TRBV19 and TRBJ1-1; D remains unclear. Germline lookup yields CDR1 LNHDA and CDR2 SQIVND (reference sequence). The CDR3 is 16 residues long. Trimming took off 3 bases at V and 0 bases at J, with 14 bases between the two ends. CDR3: CASSMVHSKLNTEAFF. DNA for the CDR3: TGTGCCAGTAGTATGGTCCACAGCAAGTTGAACACTGAAGCTTTCTTT.

V gene TRBV27 combines with J gene TRBJ2-3, with D maybe TRBD2 (6 bases). V dropped 5 bases and J dropped 9 bases, with 12 bases sitting between them. The CDR3 covers 12 residues. Germline V gene sequence: CDR1 MNHEY, CDR2 SMNVEV (reference sequence). In nucleotides, the CDR3 is TGTGCCAGCAGTGGGGACTCCGGGACGCAGTATTTT. Translating gives CASSGDSGTQYF.

V is TRBV27 and J is TRBJ2-3; D call uncertain. Germline loops: CDR1 MNHEY, CDR2 SMNVEV (reference sequence). The CDR3 sequence is 13 residues long. Trimming pared 2 bases from V and 5 bases from J, leaving 8 bases between. The CDR3 reads CASSLPPEDTQYF. The CDR3 nucleotides read TGTGCCAGCAGTTTACCACCGGAAGATACGCAGTATTTT.

The V gene is TRBV12-3 or TRBV12-4, the J gene TRBJ2-3; 12 bases are a match to TRBD2. The CDR3 contains 15 residues. The V gene end was trimmed by 9 bases and the J gene end by 5 bases; junction bases not matched to a gene: 9. The DNA of the CDR3 is TGTGCCAGTCGGACTAGCGGGGCGGGCGGAGATACGCAGTATTTT. Translated, it gives CASRTSGAGGDTQYF.

This chain connects TRBV6-1 to TRBJ1-1; D ambiguous. Between the trimmed V and J ends, which lost 6 bases and 3 bases, there was a span of 5 bases. The CDR3 totals 11 residues. The V gene's germline CDR1 is MNHNS and CDR2 SASEGT. The CDR3 spells CASSRDTEAFF. In DNA form, the CDR3 reads TGTGCCAGCAGCCGAGACACTGAAGCTTTCTTT.

The CDR3 loop is CASSQYSGRANNEQFF. The CDR3 DNA sequence: TGCGCCAGCAGCCAATACAGCGGGAGGGCGAATAATGAGCAGTTCTTC. V and J are TRBV4-3 and TRBJ2-1, with 10 bases matching TRBD2. From germline, CDR1 is LGHNA and CDR2 YSLEER. After removal of 2 bases from V and 7 bases from J, the junction contained 8 bases not matched to a gene. The CDR3 is made up of 16 amino acids.

The chain links TRBV5-1 to TRBJ2-2; 11 nucleotides line up with TRBD2. The length of the CDR3 is 15 residues. Germline CDR1 is SGHRS and CDR2 is YFSETQ. The ends lost 2 bases at V and 6 bases at J; junction bases unmatched: 3. Here the CDR3 reads CASSFLAGGAGELFF. CDR3 bases: TGCGCCAGCAGCTTTCTAGCGGGAGGAGCCGGGGAGCTGTTTTTT.

This clonotype was picked up many times. Germline is not matched at one junction end, which may reflect a read error. The chain recombines TRBV6-5 with TRBJ2-5; possible D gene TRBD1, 6 bases. The CDR3 covers 13 residues. Germline V gene sequence: CDR1 MNHEY, CDR2 SVGAGI. Here the CDR3 DNA reads TGTGCCAGCAGTTTCGACAGGCAAGGGACCCAGTACTTC. The encoded protein is CASSFDRQGTQYF.

This clonotype was counted between two and nine times. The V gene is TRBV20-1, the J gene TRBJ2-3, with 12 bases fitting TRBD1. Trimming removed 0 bases from V and 3 bases from J; junction bases left unmatched: 4. The length of the CDR3 is 16 residues. Germline assignment: CDR1 DFQATT and CDR2 SNEGSKA (reference sequence). The CDR3 here is CSARDWDRGRTDTQYF. The CDR3 nucleotides are TGCAGTGCTAGAGATTGGGACAGGGGGCGGACAGATACGCAGTATTTT.

The chain has TRBV3-1 and TRBJ1-2; TRBD1 might be the D (5 bases). V shed 4 bases and J shed 4 bases, with 10 bases lying between them. The CDR3 is 13 amino acids. The V gene's germline CDR1 is LGHDT and CDR2 YNNKEL (reference sequence). This CDR3 reads CASSPKGFYGYTF. The DNA for the CDR3 is TGTGCCAGCAGCCCTAAGGGGTTCTATGGCTACACCTTC.

This clonotype was seen ten or more times. The rearrangement uses TRBV4-2 and TRBJ2-7, with 11 bases fitting TRBD2. This CDR3 is built from 14 residues. The germline CDR1 and CDR2 sequences are LGHNA and YNFKEQ. V gave up 1 base and J gave up 12 bases; unmatched junction bases: 8. CDR3 sequence reads: CASSQAPLAGDRYF. CDR3 DNA: TGTGCCAGCAGCCAAGCGCCACTAGCGGGAGATCGGTACTTC.

This clonotype was observed a few times. The chain uses TRBV24-1 and TRBJ2-1; weak D call: TRBD1 (6 bases). From germline, CDR1 is KGHDR and CDR2 SFDVKD. The V end was cut by 6 bases, the J end by 2 bases, with 19 bases between. The CDR3 is 17 residues long. The DNA of the CDR3 is TGTGCCACCAGTACAGGGTCAGGGTATGACCCCTACAATGAGCAGTTCTTC. It encodes CATSTGSGYDPYNEQFF.

This chain joins TRBV19 and TRBJ2-1; the match to TRBD2 covers 10 bases. This CDR3 region has 14 residues. V lost 7 bases, J lost 8 bases, and 8 bases stayed unmatched. CDR1 and CDR2 from the germline V gene are LNHDA and SQIVND (reference sequence). The CDR3 sequence is CASTQVAGGDEQFF. The DNA for the CDR3 is TGTGCCAGTACCCAGGTAGCGGGAGGTGATGAGCAGTTCTTC.

A few counts support this clonotype. One junction end disagrees with the germline gene, perhaps due to a read error. This rearrangement joins TRBV24-1 to TRBJ1-3, with a weak D call TRBD1 (6 bases). CDR1 is KGHDR, CDR2 SFDVKD, per germline. CDR3 length: 15 amino acids. The CDR3 protein is CASRGSLVAGNTIYF. The CDR3 DNA is TGTGCCTCCAGGGGTTCTCTTGTCGCGGGAAACACCATATATTTT.

This clonotype was found many times. This rearrangement joins TRBV6-6 to TRBJ1-3; 7 nucleotides match TRBD1. The CDR3 totals 16 residues. V was pared by 4 bases and J by 1 base, with 7 bases of the junction left unmatched. Germline loops: CDR1 MNHNY, CDR2 SVGAGI (reference sequence). The CDR3 DNA is TGTGCCAGCAGTTCCCGGACAGGCCTATCTGGAAACACCATATATTTT. Its protein is CASSSRTGLSGNTIYF.

This chain joins TRBV7-2 and TRBJ2-7; no firm D call. This CDR3 contains 13 residues. V was clipped by 1 base and J by 1 base, with 5 bases between them. Germline-derived CDR1 and CDR2 are SGHTA and FQGNSA. Here the CDR3 DNA reads TGTGCCAGCAGCTTAGGAGTATCCTACGAGCAGTACTTC. Its translation: CASSLGVSYEQYF.

This chain connects TRBV20-1 to TRBJ2-7; 8 bases map to TRBD1. This CDR3 has 14 amino acids. In germline, CDR1 is DFQATT, CDR2 SNEGSKA (reference sequence). Losses at the gene ends were 5 bases for V and 1 base for J; bases not matched to a gene: 7. The CDR3 loop reads CSACPGQASYEQYF. CDR3 sequence (DNA): TGCAGTGCTTGCCCGGGACAGGCATCCTACGAGCAGTACTTC.

The table lists this clonotype with a few counts. V gene TRBV12-3 or TRBV12-4 combines with J gene TRBJ2-5; 9 nucleotides align to TRBD1. The J segment lost 1 base and the V segment lost 3 bases, leaving 6 bases of the junction unmatched. The CDR3 spans 16 residues. For the CDR3, the DNA is TGTGCCAGCAGTTTCCGACAGGGGGGAGGCCAAGAGACCCAGTACTTC. This translates into CASSFRQGGGQETQYF.

The chain links TRBV12-3 or TRBV12-4 to TRBJ1-3; no reliable D call. V lost 3 bases, J lost 4 bases, and 7 bases lay in between. There are 13 residues in the CDR3. CDR3 in DNA: TGTGCCAGCAGTTTCGGCCTAGGAAACACCATATATTTT. Amino acids: CASSFGLGNTIYF.

This sequence joins TRBV5-8 and TRBJ1-5, with 7 nucleotides matching TRBD1. The CDR3 runs to 15 residues. Germline V gene data show CDR1 as SGHTS and CDR2 as YDEGEE. V dropped 1 base and J dropped 4; count of bases not matched to a gene: 5. CDR3 protein: CASSLTGTENQPQHF. The DNA of the CDR3 is TGTGCCAGCAGCTTGACCGGGACAGAAAATCAGCCCCAGCATTTT. Full variable domain (rest looked up from reference TRBV5-8 and TRBJ1-5): EAGVTQSPTHLIKTRGQQATLRCSPISGHTSVYWYQQALGLGLQFLLWYDEGEERNRGNFPPRFSGRQFPNYSSELNVNALELEDSALYLCASSLTGTENQPQHFGDGTRLSIL.

This clonotype appeared many times. The chain carries TRBV23-1 and TRBJ2-7; D uncertain. TRBV23-1 carries the ORF label, with uncertain function. The CDR3 extends over 18 amino acids. V was pared by 2 bases and J by 1 base, with 21 bases between. Here the CDR3 reads CASSQAPRAGQVSYEQYF. In DNA form, the CDR3 reads TGCGCCAGCAGTCAAGCCCCCAGAGCTGGTCAGGTGTCCTACGAGCAGTACTTC.

The rearrangement joins TRBV24-1 to TRBJ1-5; D may be TRBD1 (5 bases). From germline, CDR1 is KGHDR and CDR2 SFDVKD. CDR3 length equals 13 residues. Trimming shortened V by 1 base and J by 7 bases, and 7 bases separated the two germline ends. CDR3 DNA sequence: TGTGCCACCAGTGATTTCCGGGACCAGCCCCAGCATTTT. Translating it yields CATSDFRDQPQHF.

This clonotype was counted between two and nine times. The V and J genes are TRBV2 and TRBJ2-3; 9 positions match TRBD1. CDR1 and CDR2 (germline): SNHLY, FYNNEI. CDR3 length: 14 residues. Trimming took 4 bases from V and 5 from J; bases not matched to a gene: 4. This chain's CDR3 is CASSARQGEDTQYF. The CDR3 nucleotides are TGTGCCAGCAGTGCGCGACAGGGGGAAGATACGCAGTATTTT.

This chain joins TRBV3-1 and TRBJ2-7, with a tentative D call TRBD1 (6 bases). The CDR3 contains 16 residues. V gave up 4 bases and J gave up 2 bases, with 18 bases separating them. CDR1 is LGHDT and CDR2 is YNNKEL in the germline V gene (reference sequence). CDR3 sequence: CASSPLGAEFTYEQYF. The CDR3 DNA sequence: TGTGCCAGCAGCCCGCTGGGGGCGGAATTTACCTACGAGCAGTACTTC.

This clonotype was found a few times. The V gene is TRBV20-1, the J gene TRBJ2-7; D perhaps matches TRBD2 (5 bases). This CDR3 has 15 amino acids. From germline, CDR1 is DFQATT and CDR2 SNEGSKA (reference sequence). The V end was cut by 2 bases, the J end by 3 bases, with 17 bases between. Here the CDR3 DNA reads TGCAGTGCTAGATCCCGGGGAGTGATAAACTACGAGCAGTACTTC. Encoded protein: CSARSRGVINYEQYF.